These 11 T cell receptor beta chains originate from one sample sequenced in a study of cytomegalovirus exposure and HLA in healthy donors. A multiplex PCR was run with 60 Vbeta primers and 13 Jbeta primers. Repertoires were generated with immunoSEQ multiplex PCR, while TCRdb's copy carries only in-frame clones and drops some. The table shows 200,000 or so clones, with around 79% occurring only once. Source material: PBMCs. The origin of the receptors is a male donor in good health and CMV-seropositive.

The gene calls are TRBV19 and TRBJ2-4, with D perhaps matching TRBD2 (5 bases). Trimming stripped 3 bases from V and 8 bases from J, with 11 bases between. Germline V lookup: CDR1 LNHDA, CDR2 SQIVND (reference sequence). The CDR3 is 13 amino acids. Here the CDR3 reads CASSIVGSDIQYF. The CDR3 nucleotides read TGTGCCAGTAGTATCGTAGGGAGTGACATTCAGTACTTC.

The rearrangement uses TRBV5-1 and TRBJ1-2; 7 bases align to TRBD1. The V and J ends lost 5 bases and 6 bases, in that order; junction bases with no gene match: 13. Germline loops: CDR1 SGHRS, CDR2 YFSETQ. CDR3 length: 15 amino acids. CDR3 loop: CASSYSPDRADGYTF. Here the CDR3 DNA reads TGCGCCAGCAGTTATTCACCTGACAGGGCGGATGGCTACACCTTC.

The CDR3 reads CASSLAGGPRNEQFF. The DNA of the CDR3 is TGTGCCAGCAGTTTGGCGGGAGGGCCGCGGAATGAGCAGTTCTTC. The chain links TRBV11-2 to TRBJ2-1; 9 nucleotides match TRBD2. The trim removed 6 bases at V and 7 bases at J, leaving 10 bases unmatched. Germline CDR1 SGHAT, CDR2 FQNNGV. CDR3 length: 15 amino acids.

This chain connects TRBV20-1 to TRBJ2-5; D remains unclear. The CDR3 is made up of 11 amino acids. From germline, CDR1 is DFQATT and CDR2 SNEGSKA (reference sequence). Trimming removed 4 bases from V and 5 bases from J, with 8 bases in between. This CDR3 is CSAISWETQYF. DNA of the CDR3: TGCAGTGCTATTAGTTGGGAGACCCAGTACTTC.

This sequence joins TRBV7-2 and TRBJ2-5, with a tentative D call TRBD1 (6 bases). CDR1 and CDR2 (germline): SGHTA, FQGNSA. The CDR3 extends over 14 amino acids. V lost 5 bases and J lost 11, with 21 bases in between. CDR3 sequence reads: CASSPGQTAWGQYF. In DNA, the CDR3 is TGTGCCAGCAGCCCCGGACAGACAGCTTGGGGGCAGTACTTC.

This clone has more than one count but fewer than ten. Compared with germline, one end of the junction differs, possibly owing to a read error. The V gene is TRBV5-1, the J gene TRBJ2-1, with 10 bases that match TRBD1. The CDR3 totals 15 residues. Germline V lookup: CDR1 SGHRS, CDR2 YFSETQ. In nucleotides, the CDR3 is TGCGCGAGCAGACAGGAGGGGACAGGGGTCAATGAGCAGTTCTTC. Translation gives CASRQEGTGVNEQFF.

The V gene is TRBV6-5, the J gene TRBJ1-2; D perhaps matches TRBD1 (6 bases). Germline lookup yields CDR1 MNHEY and CDR2 SVGAGI. The ends were cut back, 7 bases at V and 8 bases at J, with 20 bases in the middle. This CDR3 region has 14 residues. This CDR3 reads CASKAGTRSLGYTF. The CDR3 bases are TGTGCCAGCAAAGCCGGGACAAGGTCGCTGGGCTACACCTTC.

This clone has just a few counts. The chain combines TRBV5-3 with TRBJ1-5, with a weak D call TRBD1 (6 bases). TRBV5-3 is reported as an ORF; its role is uncertain. The CDR3 is made up of 14 amino acids. Trimming left V 4 bases short and J 4 bases short, with 12 bases between. The CDR3 spells CARSVQDRNQPQHF. CDR3 in DNA: TGTGCCAGAAGCGTTCAAGACAGGAATCAGCCCCAGCATTTT.

The chain uses TRBV2 and TRBJ1-4; 11 bases are a match to TRBD1. V lost 10 bases and J lost 6; bases outside the gene matches: 10. The germline CDR1 and CDR2 sequences are SNHLY and FYNNEI. The CDR3 length is 15 residues. CDR3 protein: CATLLGQGEDEKLFF. DNA of the CDR3: TGTGCCACACTTCTGGGACAGGGGGAAGATGAAAAACTGTTTTTT. Complete variable domain (other parts from reference TRBV2 and TRBJ1-4): EPEVTQTPSHQVTQMGQEVILRCVPISNHLYFYWYRQILGQKVEFLVSFYNNEISEKSEIFDDQFSVERPDGSNFTLKIRSTKLEDSAMYFCATLLGQGEDEKLFFGSGTQLSVL.

The J gene is TRBJ2-5, the V gene TRBV10-3; no firm D call. The J call may be in error: the DNA end matches TRBJ2-7 better. The CDR3 runs to 16 residues. Germline CDR1 is ENHRY and CDR2 is SYGVKD. CDR3 nucleotides: TGTGCCATCAGTGAGTCGGCAGGCTTAGGCGCCTACGAGCAGTACTTC. Amino acids: CAISESAGLGAYEQYF.

The rearrangement joins TRBV7-7 to TRBJ2-7; TRBD1 is a possible D gene (6 bases). V was shortened by 1 base and J by 6 bases, with 10 bases between the two germline ends. The CDR3 runs 13 residues. The germline V gene encodes CDR1 SSHAT and CDR2 FNYEAQ (reference sequence). In DNA form, the CDR3 reads TGTGCCAGCAGCTTAGTCATAGGGGGCGAGCAGTACTTC. Amino acid sequence: CASSLVIGGEQYF.